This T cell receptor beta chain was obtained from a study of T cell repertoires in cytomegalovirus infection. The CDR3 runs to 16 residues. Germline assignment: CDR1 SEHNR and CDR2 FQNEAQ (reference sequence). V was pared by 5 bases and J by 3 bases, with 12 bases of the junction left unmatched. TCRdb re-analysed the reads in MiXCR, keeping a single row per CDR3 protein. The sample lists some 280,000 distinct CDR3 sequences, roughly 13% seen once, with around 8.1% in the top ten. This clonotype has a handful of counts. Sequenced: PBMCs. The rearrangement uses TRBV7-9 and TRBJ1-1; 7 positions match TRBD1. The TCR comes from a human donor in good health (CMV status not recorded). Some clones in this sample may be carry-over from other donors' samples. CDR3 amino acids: CASSPAQTGRYTEAFF. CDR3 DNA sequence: TGTGCCAGCAGCCCCGCCCAGACAGGGAGGTACACTGAAGCTTTCTTT.